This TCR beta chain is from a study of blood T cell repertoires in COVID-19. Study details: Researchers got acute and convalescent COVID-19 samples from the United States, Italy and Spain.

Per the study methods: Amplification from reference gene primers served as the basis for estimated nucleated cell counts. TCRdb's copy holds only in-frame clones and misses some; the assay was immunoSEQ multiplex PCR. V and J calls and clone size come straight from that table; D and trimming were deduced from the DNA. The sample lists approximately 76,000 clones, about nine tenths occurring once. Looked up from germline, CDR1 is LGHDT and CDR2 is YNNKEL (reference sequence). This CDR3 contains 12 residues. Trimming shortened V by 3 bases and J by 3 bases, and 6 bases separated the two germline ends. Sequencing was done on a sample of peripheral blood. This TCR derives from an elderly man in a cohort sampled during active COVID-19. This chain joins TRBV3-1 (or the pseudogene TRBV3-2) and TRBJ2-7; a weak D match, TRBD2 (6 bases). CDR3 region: CASSQGGYEQYF. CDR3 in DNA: TGTGCCAGCAGCCAGGGGGGCTACGAGCAGTACTTC.